This is a list of T cell receptor beta chains from one sample in a study of OX40 agonist ivuxolimab in advanced cancers. Assay: immunoSEQ multiplex PCR; the TCRdb copy retains only in-frame clones and omits some. Among around 66,000 clones listed, 75% to 90% were seen once. The sequencing used CD4+ or CD8+ T cells sorted from blood, collected in a trial of the OX40 agonist ivuxolimab. All receptors derive from an adult with an advanced solid tumor such as melanoma, head and neck, liver or kidney cancer. CDR3s include the opening cysteine and the closing phenylalanine or tryptophan. The D gene is left open where the match is weak. Size is omitted from some rows. Given values are once, few, many or a class for expanded clones.

abundance	v_gene	j_gene	d_gene	CDR3aa	CDR3nt
-	TRBV19	TRBJ1-2	TRBD1	CASSSGQGMVRGYTF	TGTGCCAGTAGTTCGGGACAGGGTATGGTGCGTGGCTACACCTTC
-	TRBV28	TRBJ2-7	-	CASIKQGLTYEQYF	TGTGCCAGTATAAAACAGGGATTGACCTACGAGCAGTACTTC
-	TRBV6-6	TRBJ1-2	-	CASSPTALANYGYTF	TGTGCCAGCAGCCCTACAGCGTTAGCTAACTATGGCTACACCTTC
-	TRBV5-4	TRBJ1-2	-	CASSQDGFGRNYGYTF	TGTGCCAGCAGCCAAGACGGTTTCGGCAGAAACTATGGCTACACCTTC
-	TRBV18	TRBJ2-3	-	CASSPPSLSTDTQYF	TGTGCCAGCTCACCACCGTCTCTTAGTACAGATACGCAGTATTTT
once	TRBV30	TRBJ1-1	-	CAWAQWGAQPNTEAFF	TGTGCCTGGGCACAGTGGGGGGCCCAACCGAACACTGAAGCTTTCTTT
-	TRBV4-1	TRBJ1-4	-	CASSQDLTNEKLFF	TGCGCCAGCAGCCAAGATTTGACGAATGAAAAACTGTTTTTT
-	TRBV5-1	TRBJ2-1	TRBD1	CASSPGTVPSEFF	TGCGCCAGCAGCCCGGGGACAGTCCCTTCCGAGTTCTTC
-	TRBV5-4	TRBJ2-7	-	CASSSQGTNEQYF	TGTGCCAGCAGCTCACAGGGCACGAACGAGCAGTACTTC
-	TRBV4-1	TRBJ2-4	TRBD1	CASSQGLRDSENIQYF	TGCGCCAGCAGCCAGGGGCTTCGGGACAGCGAAAACATTCAGTACTTC
-	TRBV7-8	TRBJ1-1	-	CASSATPGGAFF	TGTGCCAGCAGCGCCACACCGGGAGGCGCTTTCTTT
-	TRBV2	TRBJ2-3	-	CASSDSADTQYF	TGTGCCAGCAGTGACTCCGCAGATACGCAGTATTTT
-	TRBV11-2	TRBJ1-1	-	CASSSGGPLSTEAFF	TGTGCCAGCAGCTCCGGGGGACCCCTGAGCACTGAAGCTTTCTTT
once	TRBV9	TRBJ1-3	TRBD1	CASSVLQGNTIYF	TGTGCCAGCAGCGTGTTACAGGGGAACACCATATATTTT
-	TRBV5-4	TRBJ2-7	TRBD2	CASGAGGRDEQYF	TGTGCCAGCGGAGCGGGAGGGCGCGACGAGCAGTACTTC
once	TRBV21-1	TRBJ2-7	-	CASSNPRDRGHEQYF	TGTGCCAGCAGCAATCCCCGGGACAGGGGTCACGAGCAGTACTTC
few	TRBV4-1	TRBJ2-1	TRBD2	CASSQVAGLAPSADEQFF	TGCGCCAGCAGCCAAGTTGCCGGACTAGCCCCCTCGGCGGATGAGCAGTTCTTC
once	TRBV25-1	TRBJ2-7	TRBD2	CASSPGLAVPRQYF	TGTGCCAGCAGTCCGGGACTAGCGGTTCCAAGGCAGTACTTC
-	TRBV10-3	TRBJ2-5	TRBD1	CAISAGQEGETQYF	TGTGCCATCAGCGCGGGACAGGAGGGAGAGACCCAGTACTTC
-	TRBV29-1	TRBJ2-7	-	CSVSGATYEQYF	TGCAGCGTCTCGGGAGCGACCTACGAGCAGTACTTC
-	TRBV5-1	TRBJ2-5	TRBD2	CASSLVSGRASETQYF	TGCGCCAGCAGCTTGGTTAGCGGGAGGGCCTCGGAGACCCAGTACTTC
-	TRBV21-1	TRBJ2-3	-	CASSKVGDRAKDTQYF	TGTGCCAGCAGCAAAGTGGGAGACAGGGCTAAAGATACGCAGTATTTT
few	TRBV9	TRBJ2-1	TRBD2	CASSEGLAEGLNEQFF	TGTGCCAGCAGCGAGGGACTAGCGGAAGGACTCAATGAGCAGTTCTTC
-	TRBV7-8	TRBJ1-1	TRBD1	CASSGISEGATDGYTEAFF	TGTGCCAGCAGCGGCATTTCCGAGGGGGCCACGGATGGGTACACTGAAGCTTTCTTT
-	TRBV28	TRBJ2-7	-	CATTEGRLGEQYF	TGTGCCACCACGGAGGGCCGGCTCGGCGAGCAGTACTTC
-	TRBV6-6	TRBJ2-5	-	CASSSSETQYF	TGTGCCAGCAGTTCTAGTGAGACCCAGTACTTC
-	TRBV5-1	TRBJ2-3	-	CASSLGQVQDTQYF	TGCGCCAGCAGCTTGGGGCAAGTTCAGGATACGCAGTATTTT
-	TRBV11-3	TRBJ2-4	TRBD1	CASSEGQARIQYF	TGTGCCAGCAGCGAAGGACAGGCAAGAATTCAGTACTTC
-	TRBV2	TRBJ2-3	-	CASKGIQDTQYF	TGTGCCAGCAAGGGGATCCAAGATACGCAGTATTTT
-	TRBV7-9	TRBJ1-4	-	CASSSPRTAVNEKLFF	TGTGCCAGCAGTTCACCGCGGACAGCAGTTAATGAAAAACTGTTTTTT
-	TRBV7-8	TRBJ1-2	TRBD1	CASSLALDRGSGYTF	TGTGCCAGCAGCTTAGCTCTGGACAGGGGAAGCGGCTACACCTTC
-	TRBV25-1	TRBJ1-1	-	CASQVGRNTEAFF	TGTGCCAGCCAGGTAGGGAGGAACACTGAAGCTTTCTTT
few	TRBV29-1	TRBJ1-5	-	CSVRGEGENQPQHF	TGCAGCGTTAGAGGAGAGGGAGAAAATCAGCCCCAGCATTTT